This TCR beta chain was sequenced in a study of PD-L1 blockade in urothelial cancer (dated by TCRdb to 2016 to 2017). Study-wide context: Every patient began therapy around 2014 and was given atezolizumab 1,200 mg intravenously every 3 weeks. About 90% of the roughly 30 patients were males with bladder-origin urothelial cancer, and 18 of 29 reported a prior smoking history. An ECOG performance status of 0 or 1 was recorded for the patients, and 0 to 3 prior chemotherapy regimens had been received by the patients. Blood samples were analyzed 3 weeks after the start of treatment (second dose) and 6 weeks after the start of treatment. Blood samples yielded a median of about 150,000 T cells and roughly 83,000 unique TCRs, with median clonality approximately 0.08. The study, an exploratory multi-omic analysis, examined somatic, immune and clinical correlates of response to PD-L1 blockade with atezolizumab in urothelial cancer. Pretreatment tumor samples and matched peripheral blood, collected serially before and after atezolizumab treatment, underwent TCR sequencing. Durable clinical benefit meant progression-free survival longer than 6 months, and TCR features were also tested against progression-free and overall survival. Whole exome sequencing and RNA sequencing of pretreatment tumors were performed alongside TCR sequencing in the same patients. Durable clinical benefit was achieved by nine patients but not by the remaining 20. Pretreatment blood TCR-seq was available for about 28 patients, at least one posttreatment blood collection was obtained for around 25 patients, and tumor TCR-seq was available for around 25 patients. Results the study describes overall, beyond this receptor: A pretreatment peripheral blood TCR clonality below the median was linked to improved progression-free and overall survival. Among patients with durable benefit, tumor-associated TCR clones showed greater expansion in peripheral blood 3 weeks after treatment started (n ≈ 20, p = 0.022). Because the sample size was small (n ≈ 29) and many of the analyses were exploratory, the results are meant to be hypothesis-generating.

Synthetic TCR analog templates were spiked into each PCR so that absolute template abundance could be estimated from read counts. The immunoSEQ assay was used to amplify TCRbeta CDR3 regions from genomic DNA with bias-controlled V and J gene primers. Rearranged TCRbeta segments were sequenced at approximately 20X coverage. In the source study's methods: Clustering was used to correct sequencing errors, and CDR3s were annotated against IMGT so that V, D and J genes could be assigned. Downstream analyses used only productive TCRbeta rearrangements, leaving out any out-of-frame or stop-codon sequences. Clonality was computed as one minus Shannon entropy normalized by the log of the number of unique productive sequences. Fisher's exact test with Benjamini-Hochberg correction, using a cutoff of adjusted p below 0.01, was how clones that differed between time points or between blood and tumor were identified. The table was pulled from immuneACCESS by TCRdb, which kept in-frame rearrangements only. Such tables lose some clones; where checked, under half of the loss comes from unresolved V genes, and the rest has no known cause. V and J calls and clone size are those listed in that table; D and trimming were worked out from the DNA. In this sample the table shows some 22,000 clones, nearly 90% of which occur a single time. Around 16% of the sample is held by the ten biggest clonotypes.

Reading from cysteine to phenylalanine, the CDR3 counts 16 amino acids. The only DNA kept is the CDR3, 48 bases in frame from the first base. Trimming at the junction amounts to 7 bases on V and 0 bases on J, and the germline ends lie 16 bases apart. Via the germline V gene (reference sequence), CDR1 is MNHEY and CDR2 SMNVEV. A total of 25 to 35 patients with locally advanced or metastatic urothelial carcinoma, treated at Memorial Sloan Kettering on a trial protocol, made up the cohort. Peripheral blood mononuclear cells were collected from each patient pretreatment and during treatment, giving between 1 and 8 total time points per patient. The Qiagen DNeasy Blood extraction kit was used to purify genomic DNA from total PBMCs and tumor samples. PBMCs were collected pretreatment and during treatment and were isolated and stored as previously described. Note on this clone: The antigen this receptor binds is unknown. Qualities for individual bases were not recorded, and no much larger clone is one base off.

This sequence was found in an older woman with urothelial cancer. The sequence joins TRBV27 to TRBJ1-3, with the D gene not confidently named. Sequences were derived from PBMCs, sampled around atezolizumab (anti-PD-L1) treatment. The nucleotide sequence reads TGTGCCAGCAAGGCGAGGCCCCTCAGCTCTGGAAACACCATATATTTT. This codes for CASKARPLSSGNTIYF.